The 23 T cell receptor beta chains below were found in one sample sequenced in a study of beta chain features in type 1 diabetes. General study findings and limits: Within each of all four CD4+ subsets, Type 1 diabetes patients had TCRB CDR3s that were moderately but significantly shorter.

The isolated RNA, all of it, was reverse transcribed, so expressed TCRB transcripts were what got sequenced. The assay was immunoSEQ multiplex PCR, and TCRdb's table has in-frame clones only and misses some. This sample has over 150,000 clones; approximately 8% occur once, and the top ten carry approximately 0.85%. No antigen has been assigned to these receptors. The sample was central memory CD4+ T cells from blood. The receptors here all came from a woman aged 40 to 49 with type 1 diabetes.

Many counts were recorded for this clone. The rearrangement joins TRBV5-1 to TRBJ2-3; a possible D gene is TRBD2 (6 bases). Germline lookup yields CDR1 SGHRS and CDR2 YFSETQ. The germline V and J ends were trimmed by 4 bases and 1 base, with 16 bases remaining between them. The length of the CDR3 is 16 residues. This CDR3 is CASSRGVDVRTDTQYF. CDR3 DNA sequence: TGCGCCAGCAGCCGCGGGGTGGATGTTCGCACAGATACGCAGTATTTT.

This clone was detected only a few times. This chain uses TRBV4-1 with TRBJ1-1; the match to TRBD1 covers 7 bases. Germline trimming cut 1 base from V and 5 bases from J; bases unmatched to any gene: 4. CDR1 and CDR2 (germline): MGHRA, YSYEKL. This CDR3 contains 14 residues. The CDR3 DNA reads TGCGCCAGCAGCCAAGCGAGACAGGGTACTGAAGCTTTCTTT. Translation: CASSQARQGTEAFF.

The CDR3 spells CAISAGLAGGENEQFF. CDR3 bases: TGTGCCATCAGTGCCGGACTAGCGGGAGGAGAGAATGAGCAGTTCTTC. The chain links TRBV10-3 to TRBJ2-1; TRBD2 matches at 14 bases. CDR1 and CDR2 (germline): ENHRY, SYGVKD. J lost 7 bases, V lost 4 bases, and 6 bases had no gene match. CDR3 size: 16 residues.

The CDR3 DNA reads as TGTGCCAGCATGACAGTTCAGGGCACTGAAGCTTTCTTT. This encodes CASMTVQGTEAFF. V is TRBV7-6 and J is TRBJ1-1; D perhaps matches TRBD1 (5 bases). The CDR3 runs 13 residues. Germline V CDR1 and CDR2: SGHVS, FNYEAQ. The ends were cut back, 7 bases at V and 4 bases at J, with 13 bases in the middle. The variable domain in full, completed from reference TRBV7-6 and TRBJ1-1, reads GAGVSQSPRYKVTKRGQDVALRCDPISGHVSLYWYRQALGQGPEFLTYFNYEAQQDKSGLPNDRFSAERPEGSISTLTIQRTEQRDSAMYRCASMTVQGTEAFFGQGTRLTVV.

This clone turned up a few times. The sample carries other DNA sequences with the same CDR3. The chain couples TRBV7-9 to TRBJ2-1; 13 positions match TRBD2. Trimming cost V 4 bases and J 7 bases; bases outside gene matches: 4. This CDR3 has 15 residues. Per the germline V gene, CDR1 is SEHNR and CDR2 is FQNEAQ (reference sequence). The DNA for the CDR3 is TGTGCCAGCAGCTCCGGACTAGCGGGAGTTAATGAGCAGTTCTTC. This gives the protein CASSSGLAGVNEQFF.

This clone was seen a few times. The chain joins TRBV2 to TRBJ2-1, with TRBD1 as a possible D gene (6 bases). From germline, CDR1 is SNHLY and CDR2 FYNNEI. This CDR3 comprises 13 residues. V was shortened by 8 bases and J by 8 bases, with 16 bases between the two germline ends. CDR3 amino acids: CASRFNRADEQFF. The DNA for the CDR3 is TGTGCCAGCCGTTTTAACAGGGCAGATGAGCAGTTCTTC.

This clone has a handful of counts. Its ends do not fully match the called genes, so a read error is possible. The chain employs TRBV5-4 and TRBJ1-2; 7 positions match TRBD1. Germline V gene sequence: CDR1 SGHNT, CDR2 YYREEE (reference sequence). This CDR3 has 15 residues. Here the CDR3 DNA reads TGCGCCAGCAGCTTCGACCGGACAGGCCGATATGGCTACACCTTC. Its translation: CASSFDRTGRYGYTF. The variable domain in full, with the rest retrieved from reference TRBV5-4 and TRBJ1-2, is ETGVTQSPTHLIKTRGQQVTLRCSSQSGHNTVSWYQQALGQGPQFIFQYYREEENGRGNFPPRFSGLQFPNYSSELNVNALELDDSALYLCASSFDRTGRYGYTFGSGTRLTVV.

The chain combines TRBV18 with TRBJ2-7; possible D gene TRBD1, 6 bases. Trimming pared 2 bases from V and 5 bases from J, leaving 13 bases between. The germline CDR1 and CDR2 sequences are KGHSH and LQKENI. The CDR3 contains 14 residues. CDR3 in DNA: TGTGCCAGCTCACCATACTCTTACAGGGACGAGCAGTACTTC. It is translated as CASSPYSYRDEQYF.

This clone was seen a handful of times. The rearrangement links TRBV27 to TRBJ1-2, with a tentative D call TRBD1 (6 bases). The germline V gene has CDR1 MNHEY and CDR2 SMNVEV (reference sequence). The CDR3 length is 13 residues. The germline V and J ends were trimmed by 4 bases and 4 bases, with 10 bases remaining between them. CDR3 coding DNA: TGTGCCAGCAGTTCCGACAGGCGCTATGGCTACACCTTC. Translation gives CASSSDRRYGYTF.

There are many counts of this clone. The J gene is TRBJ2-3, the V gene TRBV27, with 7 bases aligning to TRBD1. The CDR3 has 17 residues. The ends lost 4 bases at V and 3 bases at J; junction bases unmatched: 13. Germline CDR1 MNHEY, CDR2 SMNVEV (reference sequence). The CDR3 protein is CASSSRRTGGGTDTQYF. The DNA for the CDR3 is TGTGCCAGCAGTTCTCGCCGGACAGGAGGCGGGACAGATACGCAGTATTTT.

The rearrangement links TRBV4-1 to TRBJ2-1; TRBD1 is a possible D gene (5 bases). Germline V gene sequence: CDR1 MGHRA, CDR2 YSYEKL. The V end lost 1 base, the J end lost 4 bases, and 8 bases lay between the germline ends. This CDR3 is built from 14 residues. This chain's CDR3 is CASSQGGQYNEQFF. CDR3 nucleotides: TGCGCCAGCAGCCAAGGAGGACAATACAATGAGCAGTTCTTC.

This clone was seen more than once but under ten times. The V gene is TRBV11-2, the J gene TRBJ2-1, with TRBD2 identical over 11 bases. The V and J ends lost 0 bases and 3 bases, in that order; junction bases with no gene match: 10. CDR1 and CDR2 (germline): SGHAT, FQNNGV. This CDR3 is 19 amino acids long. CDR3: CASSLDYNSGRAVYNEQFF. The CDR3, as DNA: TGTGCCAGCAGCTTAGATTATAATAGCGGGAGGGCCGTCTACAATGAGCAGTTCTTC.

The chain combines TRBV5-1 with TRBJ2-5; D possibly corresponds to TRBD1 (5 bases). CDR1 SGHRS and CDR2 YFSETQ come from the germline V gene. This CDR3 has 13 residues. V dropped 0 bases and J dropped 4 bases, with 7 bases sitting between them. The CDR3 DNA follows: TGCGCCAGCAGCTTGGTAAGGGGAGAGACCCAGTACTTC. It yields the protein CASSLVRGETQYF.

This clone appeared a few times. J is TRBJ1-2 and V is TRBV6-5; maybe TRBD1 (6 bases). V dropped 6 bases and J dropped 5 bases, with 13 bases sitting between them. This CDR3 is built from 13 residues. Germline-derived CDR1 and CDR2 are MNHEY and SVGAGI. CDR3 residues: CASRSQGSYGYTF. The CDR3 nucleotides read TGTGCCAGCAGGTCACAGGGATCTTATGGCTACACCTTC.

This clone showed up just a few times. The rearrangement uses TRBV7-7 and TRBJ1-5; unclear D gene. This CDR3 region has 13 residues. The V end was cut by 1 base, the J end by 3 bases, with 4 bases between. CDR1 SSHAT and CDR2 FNYEAQ come from the germline V gene (reference sequence). CDR3 loop: CASSLDNNQPQHF. The CDR3 DNA sequence: TGTGCCAGCAGCTTAGACAACAATCAGCCCCAGCATTTT.

The chain recombines TRBV7-2 with TRBJ2-3; D is possibly TRBD2 (5 bases). This CDR3 has 17 amino acids. The V end lost 5 bases, the J end lost 2 bases, and 20 bases lay between the germline ends. Germline CDR1 SGHTA, CDR2 FQGNSA. The CDR3: CASSPQVRAEVTDTQYF. The CDR3 DNA sequence: TGTGCCAGCAGCCCCCAAGTGCGAGCGGAGGTCACAGATACGCAGTATTTT.

This clone was seen only a few times. The rearrangement uses TRBV4-1 and TRBJ2-7; the D gene is possibly TRBD2 (6 bases). This CDR3 has 16 residues. The germline CDR1 and CDR2 sequences are MGHRA and YSYEKL. Trimming shortened V by 0 bases and J by 6 bases, and 18 bases separated the two germline ends. The CDR3 DNA follows: TGCGCCAGCAGCCAAGATCGTGTCGCTAGCGAAGGCGAGCAGTACTTC. Its translation is CASSQDRVASEGEQYF.

This chain joins TRBV7-2 and TRBJ2-5; D call uncertain. The CDR3 consists of 14 residues. The V end lost 1 base, the J end lost 5 bases, and 11 bases lay between the germline ends. Germline CDR1 and CDR2: SGHTA and FQGNSA. This chain's CDR3 is CASSLDPSAETQYF. As DNA, the CDR3 is TGTGCCAGCAGCTTAGACCCCTCCGCGGAGACCCAGTACTTC. Drawing the rest from reference TRBV7-2 and TRBJ2-5, the complete variable domain is GAGVSQSPSNKVTEKGKDVELRCDPISGHTALYWYRQSLGQGLEFLIYFQGNSAPDKSGLPSDRFSAERTGGSVSTLTIQRTQQEDSAVYLCASSLDPSAETQYFGPGTRLLVL.

The rearrangement uses TRBV6-5 and TRBJ2-7; the D gene is possibly TRBD1 (5 bases). V was cut by 4 bases and J by 1 base, with 14 bases left in between. Germline V gene data show CDR1 as MNHEY and CDR2 as SVGAGI. The CDR3 runs to 15 residues. As DNA, the CDR3 is TGTGCCAGCAGTTCGGGCAGGGATAGATCCTACGAGCAGTACTTC. Amino acids: CASSSGRDRSYEQYF.

The genes are TRBV19 and TRBJ1-2; 7 bases fit TRBD1. V shed 3 bases and J 4 bases; nucleotides not matched to a gene: 2. Germline assignment: CDR1 LNHDA and CDR2 SQIVND (reference sequence). The CDR3 is made up of 13 amino acids. The CDR3 reads CASSIRDSYGYTF. The CDR3 nucleotides are TGTGCCAGTAGTATCCGGGACAGCTATGGCTACACCTTC.

This clone was detected only a few times. This chain connects TRBV10-3 to TRBJ2-2; possible D gene TRBD2, 6 bases. The length of the CDR3 is 13 residues. Germline V gene lookup returns CDR1 ENHRY and CDR2 SYGVKD. V was shortened by 6 bases and J by 9 bases, with 14 bases between the two germline ends. CDR3 in amino acids: CAIRRGSTRELFF. The CDR3 DNA reads TGTGCCATCAGGCGGGGTTCGACCCGGGAGCTGTTTTTT.

This sequence joins TRBV19 and TRBJ2-3, with D tentatively TRBD2 (5 bases). Deletions cut 4 bases from V and 1 base from J, with 6 bases between. Germline values: CDR1 LNHDA, CDR2 SQIVND (reference sequence). CDR3 size: 13 residues. In nucleotides, the CDR3 is TGTGCCAGTAGTAAAGCGGGCACAGATACGCAGTATTTT. Protein: CASSKAGTDTQYF.

This chain joins TRBV4-3 and TRBJ2-3, with a tentative D call TRBD1 (6 bases). Germline loops: CDR1 LGHNA, CDR2 YSLEER. The CDR3 runs to 22 residues. Between the trimmed V and J ends, which lost 2 bases and 1 base, there was a span of 31 bases. The CDR3: CASSQSMDRRYPRPKGTDTQYF. The CDR3 DNA sequence: TGCGCCAGCAGCCAATCGATGGACAGACGGTACCCGAGGCCTAAAGGCACAGATACGCAGTATTTT.